This T cell receptor (beta chain) was recorded in a study of identical twins. With template switching, a universal primer site was added, and the cDNA carried unique molecular identifiers. Via MiXCR, TCRdb re-called the 5' RACE reads, giving one row per CDR3 protein. The sample has a few hundred thousand distinct CDR3 sequences, 7.5% to 10% seen once. The CDR3 has 19 amino acids. The V gene's germline CDR1 is KGHDR and CDR2 SFDVKD. With 5 bases removed from V and 0 bases from J, the gap between germline ends came to 23 bases. These data were also reused for a study on yellow fever vaccine responses in identical twins.

This chain links TRBV24-1 with TRBJ2-3, with D possibly matching TRBD2 (5 bases). This receptor was taken from a woman under 30 in good health. Sequenced sample: PBMCs. The CDR3 here is CATSGWTDALTSSTDTQYF. CDR3 in DNA: TGTGCCACCAGTGGTTGGACTGACGCTCTAACCTCTAGCACAGATACGCAGTATTTT.